This T cell receptor (beta chain) was sequenced for a study of blood T cell repertoires in COVID-19. Study details: Acute and convalescent COVID-19 samples came from the United States, Italy and Spain. T cells, B-cell-depleted T cells, or PBMCs provided the cDNA or gDNA that served as material.

During active infection, Seattle patients enrolled and were then monitored through disease. V dropped 8 bases and J dropped 7; count of bases not matched to a gene: 7. Germline V gene data show CDR1 as MNHNY and CDR2 as SVGAGI (reference sequence). The CDR3 totals 13 residues. Original analysis: It was from reference gene primer amplification that nucleated cell counts were estimated. Repertoires were generated with immunoSEQ multiplex PCR, while TCRdb's copy carries only in-frame clones and drops some. V, J and clone size are taken as reported in that table, and D and trimming were inferred from the DNA itself. The sample carries more than 200,000 clones, 84% recorded once.

The chain uses TRBV6-6 and TRBJ1-4; TRBD1 matches 7 bases. The sequence came from a woman aged 80 or over with COVID-19, enrolled during active disease. The sequenced material came from peripheral blood. The CDR3: CASETGSSEKLFF. Here the CDR3 DNA reads TGTGCCAGCGAGACAGGGTCTAGTGAAAAACTGTTTTTT.